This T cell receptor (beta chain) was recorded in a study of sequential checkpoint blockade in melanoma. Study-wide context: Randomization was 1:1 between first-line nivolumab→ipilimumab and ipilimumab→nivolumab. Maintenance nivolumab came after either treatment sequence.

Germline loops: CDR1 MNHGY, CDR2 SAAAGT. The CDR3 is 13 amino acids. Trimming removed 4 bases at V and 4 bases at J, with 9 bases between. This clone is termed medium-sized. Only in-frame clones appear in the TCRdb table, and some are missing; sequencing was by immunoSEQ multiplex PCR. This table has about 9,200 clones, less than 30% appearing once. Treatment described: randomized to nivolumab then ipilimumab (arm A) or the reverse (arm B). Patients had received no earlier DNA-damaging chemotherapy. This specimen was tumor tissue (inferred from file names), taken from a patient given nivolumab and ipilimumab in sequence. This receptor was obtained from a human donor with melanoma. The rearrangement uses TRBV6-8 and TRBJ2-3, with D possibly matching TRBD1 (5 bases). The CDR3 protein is CASSSQGPDTQYF. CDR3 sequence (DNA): TGTGCCAGCAGTTCCCAGGGCCCAGATACGCAGTATTTT.